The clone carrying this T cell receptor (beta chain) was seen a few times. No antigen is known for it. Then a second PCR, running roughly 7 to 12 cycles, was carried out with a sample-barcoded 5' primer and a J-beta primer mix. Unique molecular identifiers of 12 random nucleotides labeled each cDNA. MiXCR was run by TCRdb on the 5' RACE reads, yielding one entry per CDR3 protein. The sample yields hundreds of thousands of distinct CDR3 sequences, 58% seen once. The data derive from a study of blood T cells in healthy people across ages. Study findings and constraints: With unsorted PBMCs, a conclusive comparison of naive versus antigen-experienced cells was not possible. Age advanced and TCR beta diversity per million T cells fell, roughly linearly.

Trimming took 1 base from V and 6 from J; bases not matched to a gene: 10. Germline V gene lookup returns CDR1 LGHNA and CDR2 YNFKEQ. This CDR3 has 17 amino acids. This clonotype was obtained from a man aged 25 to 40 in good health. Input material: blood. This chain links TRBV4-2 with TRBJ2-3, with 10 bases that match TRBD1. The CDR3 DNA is TGTGCCAGCAGCCAAGTAACTACCGGGACAGGGGCCGATACGCAGTATTTT. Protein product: CASSQVTTGTGADTQYF.